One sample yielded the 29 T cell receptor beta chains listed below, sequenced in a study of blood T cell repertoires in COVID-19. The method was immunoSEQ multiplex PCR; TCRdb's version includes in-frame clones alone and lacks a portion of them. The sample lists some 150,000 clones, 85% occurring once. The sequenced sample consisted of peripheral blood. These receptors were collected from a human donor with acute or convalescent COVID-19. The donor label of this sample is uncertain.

CDR3 in amino acids: CASSLEVGRGYTF. Written as DNA, the CDR3 is TGTGCCAGCAGCTTAGAGGTGGGCCGGGGCTACACCTTC. J is TRBJ1-2 and V is TRBV7-2; the D is unclear. Trimming took 1 base from V and 8 from J, leaving 11 bases between them. The CDR3 has 13 amino acids. From germline, CDR1 is SGHTA and CDR2 FQGNSA.

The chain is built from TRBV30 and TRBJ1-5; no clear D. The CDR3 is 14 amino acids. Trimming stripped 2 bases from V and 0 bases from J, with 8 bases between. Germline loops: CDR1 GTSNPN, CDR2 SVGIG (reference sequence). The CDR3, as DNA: TGTGCCTGGAGTCCCAGTATTAGCAATCAGCCCCAGCATTTT. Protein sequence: CAWSPSISNQPQHF.

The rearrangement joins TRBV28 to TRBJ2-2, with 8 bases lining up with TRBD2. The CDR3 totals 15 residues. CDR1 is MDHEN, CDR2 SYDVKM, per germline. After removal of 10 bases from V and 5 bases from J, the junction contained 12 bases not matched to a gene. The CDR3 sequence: CATGRLARRTGELFF. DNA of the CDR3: TGTGCCACAGGGAGACTAGCGAGGCGGACCGGGGAGCTGTTTTTT. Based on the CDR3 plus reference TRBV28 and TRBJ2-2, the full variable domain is DVKVTQSSRYLVKRTGEKVFLECVQDMDHENMFWYRQDPGLGLRLIYFSYDVKMKEKGDIPEGYSVSREKKERFSLILESASTNQTSMYLCATGRLARRTGELFFGEGSRLTVL.

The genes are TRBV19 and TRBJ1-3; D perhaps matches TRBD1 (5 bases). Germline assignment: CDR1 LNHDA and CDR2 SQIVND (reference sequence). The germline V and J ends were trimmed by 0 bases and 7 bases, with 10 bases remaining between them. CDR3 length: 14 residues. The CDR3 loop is CASSIDREGNTIYF. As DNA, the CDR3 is TGTGCCAGTAGTATAGACAGGGAAGGCAACACCATATATTTT.

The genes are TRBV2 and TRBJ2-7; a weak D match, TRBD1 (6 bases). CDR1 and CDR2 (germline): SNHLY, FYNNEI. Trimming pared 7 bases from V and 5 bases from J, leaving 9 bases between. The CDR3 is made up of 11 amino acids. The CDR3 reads CASMYRDEQYV. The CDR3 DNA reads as TGTGCCAGCATGTACAGGGACGAGCAGTACGTC.

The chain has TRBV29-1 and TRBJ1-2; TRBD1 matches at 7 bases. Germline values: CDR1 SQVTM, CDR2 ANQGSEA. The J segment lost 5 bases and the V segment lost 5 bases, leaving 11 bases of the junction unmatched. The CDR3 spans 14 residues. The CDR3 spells CSVNAKDRRYGYTF. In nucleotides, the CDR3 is TGCAGCGTTAACGCTAAGGACAGGAGATATGGCTACACCTTC. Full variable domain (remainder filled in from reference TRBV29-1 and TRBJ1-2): SAVISQKPSRDICQRGTSLTIQCQVDSQVTMMFWYRQQPGQSLTLIATANQGSEATYESGFVIDKFPISRPNLTFSTLTVSNMSPEDSSIYLCSVNAKDRRYGYTFGSGTRLTVV.

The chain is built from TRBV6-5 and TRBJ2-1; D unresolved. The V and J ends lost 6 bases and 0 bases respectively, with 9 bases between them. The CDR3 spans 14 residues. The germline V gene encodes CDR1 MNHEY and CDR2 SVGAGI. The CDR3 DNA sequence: TGTGCCAGCAGGACTCAGAGCTCCTACAATGAGCAGTTCTTC. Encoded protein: CASRTQSSYNEQFF.

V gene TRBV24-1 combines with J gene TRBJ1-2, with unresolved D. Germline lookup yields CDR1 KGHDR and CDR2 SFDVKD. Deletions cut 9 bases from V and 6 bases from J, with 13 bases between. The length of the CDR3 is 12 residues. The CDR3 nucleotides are TGTGCCACCGCGGGAGATACGGATGGCTACACCTTC. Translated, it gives CATAGDTDGYTF.

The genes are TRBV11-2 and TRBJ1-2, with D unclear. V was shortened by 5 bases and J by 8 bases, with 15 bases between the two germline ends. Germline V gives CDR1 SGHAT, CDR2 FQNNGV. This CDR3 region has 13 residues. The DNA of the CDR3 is TGTGCCAGCAGCCCAGAGGTCTATGTGGGCTACACCTTC. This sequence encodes CASSPEVYVGYTF.

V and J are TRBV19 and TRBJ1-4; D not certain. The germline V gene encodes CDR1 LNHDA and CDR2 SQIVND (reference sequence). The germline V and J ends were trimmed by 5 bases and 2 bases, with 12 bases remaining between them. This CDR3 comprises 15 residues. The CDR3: CASSPARNTNEKLFF. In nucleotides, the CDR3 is TGTGCCAGTAGTCCAGCCAGGAATACTAATGAAAAACTGTTTTTT.

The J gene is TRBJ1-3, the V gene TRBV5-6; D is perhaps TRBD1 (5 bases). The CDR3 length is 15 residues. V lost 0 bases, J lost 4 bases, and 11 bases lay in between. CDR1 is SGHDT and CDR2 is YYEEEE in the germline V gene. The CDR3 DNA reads TGTGCCAGCAGCTTGGCCAAGGGGCACGGAAACACCATATATTTT. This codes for CASSLAKGHGNTIYF.

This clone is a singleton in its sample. This CDR3 reads CASSLLGLGGPYNEQFF. CDR3 in DNA: TGTGCCAGCAGCTTATTGGGACTAGGCGGGCCCTACAATGAGCAGTTCTTC. The chain recombines TRBV11-2 with TRBJ2-1; 8 nucleotides match TRBD2. The trim removed 2 bases at V and 2 bases at J, leaving 8 bases unmatched. Germline loops: CDR1 SGHAT, CDR2 FQNNGV. This CDR3 contains 17 residues.

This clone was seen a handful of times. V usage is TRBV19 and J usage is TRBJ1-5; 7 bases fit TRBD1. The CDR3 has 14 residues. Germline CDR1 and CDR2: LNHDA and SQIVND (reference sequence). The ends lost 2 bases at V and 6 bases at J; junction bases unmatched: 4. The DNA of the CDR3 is TGTGCCAGTAGTATAAACAGGGGAAGTCAGCCCCAGCATTTT. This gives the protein CASSINRGSQPQHF.

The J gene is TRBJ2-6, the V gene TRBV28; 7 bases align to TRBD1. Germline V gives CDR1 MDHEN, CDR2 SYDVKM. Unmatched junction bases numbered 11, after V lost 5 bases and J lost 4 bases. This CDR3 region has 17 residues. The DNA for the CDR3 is TGTGCCAGCAGTATCTCACACAGGGGTGCCGGGGCCAACGTCCTGACTTTC. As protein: CASSISHRGAGANVLTF.

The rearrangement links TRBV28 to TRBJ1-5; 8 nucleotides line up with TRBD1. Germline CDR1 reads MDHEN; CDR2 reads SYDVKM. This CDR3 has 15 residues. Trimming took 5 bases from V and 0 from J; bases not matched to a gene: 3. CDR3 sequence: CASSPGTGSNQPQHF. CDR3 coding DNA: TGTGCCAGCAGTCCAGGGACAGGTAGCAATCAGCCCCAGCATTTT.

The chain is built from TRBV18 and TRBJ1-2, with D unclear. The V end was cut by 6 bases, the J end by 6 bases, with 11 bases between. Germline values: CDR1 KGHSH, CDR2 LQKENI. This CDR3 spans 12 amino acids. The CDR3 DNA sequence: TGTGCCAGCTCCCCGGACGGGAATGGCTACACCTTC. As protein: CASSPDGNGYTF. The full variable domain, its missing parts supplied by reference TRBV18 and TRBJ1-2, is NAGVMQNPRHLVRRRGQEARLRCSPMKGHSHVYWYRQLPEEGLKFMVYLQKENIIDESGMPKERFSAEFPKEGPSILRIQQVVRGDSAAYFCASSPDGNGYTFGSGTRLTVV.

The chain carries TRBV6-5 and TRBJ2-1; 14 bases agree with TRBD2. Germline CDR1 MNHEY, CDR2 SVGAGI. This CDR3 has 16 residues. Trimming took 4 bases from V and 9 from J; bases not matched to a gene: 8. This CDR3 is CASSSPGLAGAFEQFF. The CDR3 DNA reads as TGTGCCAGCAGTTCCCCGGGACTAGCGGGAGCCTTTGAGCAGTTCTTC.

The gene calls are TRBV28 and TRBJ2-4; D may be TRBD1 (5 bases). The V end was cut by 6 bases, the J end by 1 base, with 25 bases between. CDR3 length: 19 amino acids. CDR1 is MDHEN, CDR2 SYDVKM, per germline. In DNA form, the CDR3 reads TGTGCCAGCAGCCCCAGGCCAGGGTGGCTCGTAGTGGCCAAAAACATTCAGTACTTC. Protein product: CASSPRPGWLVVAKNIQYF. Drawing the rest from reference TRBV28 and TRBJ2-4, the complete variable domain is DVKVTQSSRYLVKRTGEKVFLECVQDMDHENMFWYRQDPGLGLRLIYFSYDVKMKEKGDIPEGYSVSREKKERFSLILESASTNQTSMYLCASSPRPGWLVVAKNIQYFGAGTRLSVL.

The CDR3: CATSPGGYNEQFF. As DNA, the CDR3 is TGTGCCACCTCGCCAGGGGGTTACAATGAGCAGTTCTTC. The chain links TRBV15 to TRBJ2-1; TRBD1 matches at 7 bases. V gave up 8 bases and J gave up 4 bases; unmatched junction bases: 5. Germline V gene data show CDR1 as LNHNV and CDR2 as YYDKDF (reference sequence). This CDR3 has 13 amino acids.

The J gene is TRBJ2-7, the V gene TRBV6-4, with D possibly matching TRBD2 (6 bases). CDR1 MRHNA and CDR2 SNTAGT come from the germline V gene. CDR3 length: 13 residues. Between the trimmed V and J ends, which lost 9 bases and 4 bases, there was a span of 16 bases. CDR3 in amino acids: CARHLANLYEQYV. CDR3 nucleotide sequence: TGTGCCAGACACCTAGCGAACTTATACGAGCAGTACGTC.

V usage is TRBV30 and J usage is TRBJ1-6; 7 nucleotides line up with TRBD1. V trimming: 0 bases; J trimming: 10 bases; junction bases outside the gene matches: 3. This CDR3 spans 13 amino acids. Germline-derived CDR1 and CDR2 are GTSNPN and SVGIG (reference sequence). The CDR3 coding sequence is TGTGCCTGGAGTGTGGCAGGGGGATCACCCCTCCACTTT. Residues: CAWSVAGGSPLHF.

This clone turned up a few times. The CDR3 coding sequence is TGCAGCGTTGGCGACAGATATAATTCACCCCTCCACTTT. This translates into CSVGDRYNSPLHF. The genes are TRBV29-1 and TRBJ1-6, with a possible D match to TRBD1 (5 bases). V gave up 4 bases and J gave up 4 bases, with 8 bases separating them. This CDR3 is built from 13 residues. The germline V gene encodes CDR1 SQVTM and CDR2 ANQGSEA.

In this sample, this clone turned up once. The CDR3, as DNA: TGTGCCAGCTCTCCGGGACAGAGCATGAACACTGAAGCTTTCTTT. This encodes CASSPGQSMNTEAFF. The genes are TRBV18 and TRBJ1-1, with 7 bases aligning to TRBD1. The germline CDR1 and CDR2 sequences are KGHSH and LQKENI. V shed 6 bases and J 0 bases; nucleotides not matched to a gene: 7. The CDR3 is 15 residues long.

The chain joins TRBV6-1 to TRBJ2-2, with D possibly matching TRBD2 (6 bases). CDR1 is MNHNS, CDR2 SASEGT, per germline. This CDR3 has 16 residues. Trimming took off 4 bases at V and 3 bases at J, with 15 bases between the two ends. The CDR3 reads CASSGGPGTYTGELFF. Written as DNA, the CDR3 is TGTGCCAGCAGTGGGGGTCCAGGGACTTACACCGGGGAGCTGTTTTTT.

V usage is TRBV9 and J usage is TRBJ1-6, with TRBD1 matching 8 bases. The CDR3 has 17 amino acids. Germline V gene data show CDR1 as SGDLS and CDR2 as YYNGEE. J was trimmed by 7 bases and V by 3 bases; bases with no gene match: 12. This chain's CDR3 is CASSAGGRLGSNSPLHF. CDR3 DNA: TGTGCCAGCAGCGCAGGGGGCCGCCTGGGGTCAAATTCACCCCTCCACTTT.

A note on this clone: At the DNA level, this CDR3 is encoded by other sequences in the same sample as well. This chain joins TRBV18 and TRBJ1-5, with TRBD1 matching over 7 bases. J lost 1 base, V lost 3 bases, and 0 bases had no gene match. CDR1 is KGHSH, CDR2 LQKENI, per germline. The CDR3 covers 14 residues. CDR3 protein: CASSPGQSNQPQHF. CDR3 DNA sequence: TGTGCCAGCTCACCGGGACAGAGCAATCAGCCCCAGCATTTT. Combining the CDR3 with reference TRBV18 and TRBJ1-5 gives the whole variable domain NAGVMQNPRHLVRRRGQEARLRCSPMKGHSHVYWYRQLPEEGLKFMVYLQKENIIDESGMPKERFSAEFPKEGPSILRIQQVVRGDSAAYFCASSPGQSNQPQHFGDGTRLSIL.

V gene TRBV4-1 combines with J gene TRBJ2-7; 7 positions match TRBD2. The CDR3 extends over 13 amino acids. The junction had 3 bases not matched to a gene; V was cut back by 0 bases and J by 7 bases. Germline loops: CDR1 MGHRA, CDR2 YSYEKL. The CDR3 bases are TGCGCCAGCAGCCAAGATGGGGGGGTAGAGCAGTACTTC. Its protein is CASSQDGGVEQYF.

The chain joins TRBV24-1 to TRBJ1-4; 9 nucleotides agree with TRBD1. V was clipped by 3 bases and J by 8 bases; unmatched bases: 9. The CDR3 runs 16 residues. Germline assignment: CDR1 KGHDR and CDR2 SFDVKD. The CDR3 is CATSDPGTGRGEKLFF. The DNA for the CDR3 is TGTGCCACCAGTGATCCCGGGACAGGGAGGGGAGAAAAACTGTTTTTT.

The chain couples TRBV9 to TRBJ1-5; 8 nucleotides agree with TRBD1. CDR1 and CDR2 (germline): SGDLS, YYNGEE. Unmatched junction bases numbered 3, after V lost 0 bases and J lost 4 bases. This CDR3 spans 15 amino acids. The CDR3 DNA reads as TGTGCCAGCAGCGTAGAAGGACAGGGTAATCAGCCCCAGCATTTT. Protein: CASSVEGQGNQPQHF.